The 30 T cell receptor beta chains below come from one sample, sequenced in a study of T cell responses to AZD1222 COVID-19 vaccine. Libraries were prepared by immunoSEQ multiplex PCR; TCRdb keeps only in-frame clonotypes and omits some of them. The sample yields approximately 160,000 clones, approximately 88% seen once. Sequenced here: peripheral blood, sampled on day 0 of MenACWY control vaccination. All receptors derive from an adult in good health.

This sequence joins TRBV27 and TRBJ1-5; D remains unclear. The CDR3 consists of 19 residues. Germline values: CDR1 MNHEY, CDR2 SMNVEV (reference sequence). The V end lost 3 bases, the J end lost 0 bases, and 21 bases lay between the germline ends. The CDR3 sequence: CASSFRAGRFSGSNQPQHF. The CDR3 DNA reads as TGTGCCAGCAGTTTTCGAGCAGGTAGATTTTCGGGTAGCAATCAGCCCCAGCATTTT.

This clone was seen a single time. The chain is built from TRBV30 and TRBJ2-7; TRBD1 aligns across 8 bases. The CDR3 covers 13 residues. V was clipped by 4 bases and J by 4 bases; unmatched bases: 6. Looked up from germline, CDR1 is GTSNPN and CDR2 is SVGIG (reference sequence). The CDR3 bases are TGTGCCTGGACCTTGACAGGGGTGTACGAGCAGTACTTC. Translation: CAWTLTGVYEQYF.

V gene TRBV11-1 combines with J gene TRBJ1-2; D call uncertain. The germline V gene has CDR1 SGHAT and CDR2 FQDESV (reference sequence). The ends were cut back, 4 bases at V and 8 bases at J, with 11 bases in the middle. The CDR3 is 12 amino acids. CDR3 sequence reads: CASSSEGPGYTF. For the CDR3, the DNA is TGTGCCAGCAGCTCTGAGGGCCCGGGCTACACCTTC.

V gene TRBV28 combines with J gene TRBJ2-7; D may be TRBD2 (6 bases). From germline, CDR1 is MDHEN and CDR2 SYDVKM. The CDR3 is 15 amino acids. V was cut by 3 bases and J by 7 bases, with 19 bases left in between. For the CDR3, the DNA is TGTGCCAGCAGTTTTTGGACTACCCGGAGGAGGGAGCAGTACTTC. It codes for CASSFWTTRRREQYF.

The J gene is TRBJ1-6, the V gene TRBV5-1; TRBD1 matches 7 bases. Per the germline V gene, CDR1 is SGHRS and CDR2 is YFSETQ. The CDR3 contains 15 residues. V lost 4 bases, J lost 4 bases, and 5 bases stayed unmatched. CDR3 loop: CASSPGQTYNSPLHF. The CDR3 nucleotides are TGCGCCAGCAGCCCGGGACAGACTTATAATTCACCCCTCCACTTT.

As to this clone: The junction shows a germline mismatch at one end, possibly a read error. The rearrangement joins TRBV6-2 or TRBV6-3 to TRBJ2-5; D call uncertain. CDR1 is MNHEY, CDR2 SVGEGT, per germline. The CDR3 runs 12 residues. Here the CDR3 reads CASSRNHETQYF. DNA of the CDR3: TGTGCCAGCAGCCGGAACCATGAGACCCAGTACTTC.

This clone was detected once. This chain joins TRBV7-2 and TRBJ2-7; no firm D call. Trimming pared 4 bases from V and 1 base from J, leaving 17 bases between. The CDR3 covers 16 residues. CDR1 is SGHTA, CDR2 FQGNSA, per germline. CDR3 coding DNA: TGTGCCAGCAGCTCCGTTTCCCTTGGGCCTTCCTACGAGCAGTACTTC. Amino acid sequence: CASSSVSLGPSYEQYF.

J is TRBJ2-2 and V is TRBV11-3; TRBD1 agrees at 9 bases. With V trimmed by 1 base and J by 4 bases, 7 bases remained unmatched. This CDR3 comprises 17 residues. CDR1 is SGHNT, CDR2 YENEEA, per germline. CDR3 amino acids: CASSLGLGQGPTGELFF. The DNA of the CDR3 is TGTGCCAGCAGCTTAGGGCTGGGACAGGGTCCCACCGGGGAGCTGTTTTTT.

The V call is TRBV5-1, the J call TRBJ2-1, with 7 bases lining up with TRBD1. The V segment lost 0 bases and the J segment 8 bases; nucleotides outside the gene matches: 8. CDR1 and CDR2 (germline): SGHRS, YFSETQ. The CDR3 consists of 15 residues. CDR3 sequence reads: CASSLGQGGWDEQFF. The DNA of the CDR3 is TGCGCCAGCAGCTTGGGGCAAGGGGGCTGGGATGAGCAGTTCTTC.

This chain connects TRBV5-4 to TRBJ1-1; D might be TRBD1 (6 bases). There are 14 residues in the CDR3. The V gene's germline CDR1 is SGHNT and CDR2 YYREEE (reference sequence). V was trimmed by 5 bases and J by 3 bases, leaving 14 bases between them. CDR3 sequence: CASRTTGRDTEAFF. The CDR3, as DNA: TGTGCCAGCAGGACAACAGGGCGGGACACTGAAGCTTTCTTT.

This chain connects TRBV27 to TRBJ1-1; D is unresolved. CDR1 is MNHEY and CDR2 is SMNVEV in the germline V gene (reference sequence). Trimming removed 2 bases from V and 3 bases from J, with 10 bases in between. The CDR3 is 14 residues long. CDR3 loop: CASSLGDRDTEAFF. CDR3 sequence (DNA): TGTGCCAGCAGTTTAGGGGATAGGGACACTGAAGCTTTCTTT.

This chain connects TRBV29-1 to TRBJ1-5, with 11 bases aligning to TRBD1. The CDR3 runs to 15 residues. Germline trimming cut 6 bases from V and 2 bases from J; bases unmatched to any gene: 6. Germline V lookup: CDR1 SQVTM, CDR2 ANQGSEA. As DNA, the CDR3 is TGCAGCGTCACACTGGGACAGGGGGGCAATCAGCCCCAGCATTTT. Its protein is CSVTLGQGGNQPQHF.

This clone was observed once. V gene TRBV28 combines with J gene TRBJ1-5; D unclear. This CDR3 spans 15 amino acids. Trimming shortened V by 2 bases and J by 7 bases, and 15 bases separated the two germline ends. Germline assignment: CDR1 MDHEN and CDR2 SYDVKM. The CDR3 loop is CASSLSLIRTQPQHF. The CDR3 DNA reads as TGTGCCAGCAGTTTAAGTCTAATCAGGACCCAGCCCCAGCATTTT.

The genes are TRBV25-1 and TRBJ2-3; 7 bases match TRBD2. V dropped 3 bases and J dropped 6; count of bases not matched to a gene: 12. This CDR3 region has 16 residues. The germline gives CDR1 MGHDK, CDR2 SYGVNS. This CDR3 reads CASSDRSRGGRDTQYF. The CDR3, as DNA: TGTGCCAGCAGTGACCGATCTAGGGGAGGGCGGGATACGCAGTATTTT.

This chain connects TRBV5-6 to TRBJ2-6; unclear D gene. Trimming pared 1 base from V and 2 bases from J, leaving 1 base between. Germline loops: CDR1 SGHDT, CDR2 YYEEEE. The CDR3 has 13 residues. The CDR3, as DNA: TGTGCCAGCAGCTTGCCTGGGGCCAACGTCCTGACTTTC. Its translation: CASSLPGANVLTF. Full variable domain (missing parts from reference TRBV5-6 and TRBJ2-6): DAGVTQSPTHLIKTRGQQVTLRCSPKSGHDTVSWYQQALGQGPQFIFQYYEEEERQRGNFPDRFSGHQFPNYSSELNVNALLLGDSALYLCASSLPGANVLTFGAGSRLTVL.

The CDR3 DNA reads TGTGCCAGCAGCCAATCTTCAGGGAGAGTGGGCTACACCTTC. Residues: CASSQSSGRVGYTF. The chain carries TRBV16 and TRBJ1-2, with D possibly matching TRBD1 (5 bases). The CDR3 extends over 14 amino acids. Trimming cost V 0 bases and J 8 bases, with 13 bases left between them. CDR1 KGHSY and CDR2 FQNENV come from the germline V gene. Full variable domain (missing parts from reference TRBV16 and TRBJ1-2): GEEVAQTPKHLVRGEGQKAKLYCAPIKGHSYVFWYQQVLKNEFKFLISFQNENVFDETGMPKERFSAKCLPNSPCSLEIQATKLEDSAVYFCASSQSSGRVGYTFGSGTRLTVV.

The chain uses TRBV7-2 and TRBJ1-2; TRBD1 might be the D (5 bases). Germline V gene lookup returns CDR1 SGHTA and CDR2 FQGNSA. CDR3 size: 14 residues. The ends were cut back, 2 bases at V and 4 bases at J, with 11 bases in the middle. CDR3 sequence: CASSLRQGIYGYTF. The CDR3 DNA follows: TGTGCCAGCAGCTTACGGCAGGGAATCTATGGCTACACCTTC.

This CDR3 reads CASSLYIGRSVYSGANVLTF. The CDR3, as DNA: TGTGCCAGCAGCTTATATATCGGCAGGAGCGTATACTCTGGGGCCAACGTCCTGACTTTC. This chain uses TRBV13 with TRBJ2-6; no definite D call. The V gene lost 2 bases and the J gene lost 0 bases, with 20 bases spanning the gap. The CDR3 covers 20 residues. Germline CDR1 PRHDT, CDR2 FYEKMQ (reference sequence). Together with reference TRBV13 and TRBJ2-6, the CDR3 gives the full variable domain: AAGVIQSPRHLIKEKRETATLKCYPIPRHDTVYWYQQGPGQDPQFLISFYEKMQSDKGSIPDRFSAQQFSDYHSELNMSSLELGDSALYFCASSLYIGRSVYSGANVLTFGAGSRLTVL.

The chain is built from TRBV6-2 or TRBV6-3 and TRBJ1-5; TRBD1 might be the D (6 bases). This CDR3 is 15 amino acids long. Looked up from germline, CDR1 is MNHEY and CDR2 is SVGEGT. V lost 4 bases and J lost 2, with 12 bases in between. The CDR3 nucleotides are TGTGCCAGCAGTTCGGGGGGCGCCGGCAATCAGCCCCAGCATTTT. This sequence encodes CASSSGGAGNQPQHF.

The chain uses TRBV29-1 and TRBJ1-2; D is uncertain. CDR1 and CDR2 (germline): SQVTM, ANQGSEA. This CDR3 is built from 11 residues. Trimming took 3 bases from V and 2 from J, leaving 4 bases between them. The CDR3 nucleotides read TGCAGCGTTGACGGCAACTATGGCTACACCTTC. The encoded protein is CSVDGNYGYTF.

V is TRBV3-1 (or the pseudogene TRBV3-2) and J is TRBJ2-5, with D tentatively TRBD1 (6 bases). Deletions cut 4 bases from V and 2 bases from J, with 8 bases between. Germline-derived CDR1 and CDR2 are LGHDT and YNNKEL (reference sequence). The CDR3 has 13 residues. This chain's CDR3 is CASSRGQQETQYF. CDR3 nucleotide sequence: TGTGCCAGCAGCCGCGGACAGCAAGAGACCCAGTACTTC.

This sequence joins TRBV7-9 and TRBJ1-2; D gene unclear. CDR1 and CDR2 (germline): SEHNR, FQNEAQ (reference sequence). V was pared by 2 bases and J by 8 bases, with 9 bases between. The CDR3 has 12 amino acids. The CDR3 protein is CASSLSFQGYTF. The DNA of the CDR3 is TGTGCCAGCAGCTTAAGTTTCCAGGGCTACACCTTC.

Only one count was recorded for this clone. The V gene is TRBV5-4, the J gene TRBJ2-1; D is possibly TRBD2 (7 bases). The CDR3 contains 12 residues. The V end lost 4 bases, the J end lost 10 bases, and 12 bases lay between the germline ends. Germline V gene sequence: CDR1 SGHNT, CDR2 YYREEE (reference sequence). As DNA, the CDR3 is TGTGCCAGCAGCCGCGGGGGCCTCGAGCAGTTCTTC. As protein: CASSRGGLEQFF.

This clone was seen a few times. The V and J genes are TRBV6-1 and TRBJ2-7, with TRBD1 identical over 9 bases. The trim removed 1 base at V and 4 bases at J, leaving 2 bases unmatched. Looked up from germline, CDR1 is MNHNS and CDR2 is SASEGT. The CDR3 contains 14 residues. The DNA of the CDR3 is TGTGCCAGCAGTGAAGGACAGGGGGTTTACGAGCAGTACTTC. Protein product: CASSEGQGVYEQYF.

The J gene is TRBJ1-5, the V gene TRBV12-3 or TRBV12-4; unclear D gene. This CDR3 has 13 residues. V lost 2 bases and J 4 bases, leaving 6 bases between the germline ends. CDR3 residues: CASSLRANQPQHF. The CDR3 coding sequence is TGTGCCAGCAGTTTAAGGGCAAATCAGCCCCAGCATTTT.

V and J are TRBV5-1 and TRBJ2-3; 8 bases align to TRBD2. The CDR3 length is 17 residues. Looked up from germline, CDR1 is SGHRS and CDR2 is YFSETQ. V lost 0 bases to trimming and J lost 8 bases; unmatched junction nucleotides: 14. The CDR3 spells CASSLVVSGVRIGTQYF. CDR3 DNA sequence: TGCGCCAGCAGCTTGGTTGTTAGCGGGGTTAGGATTGGTACGCAGTATTTT.

The genes are TRBV19 and TRBJ1-2; TRBD1 aligns across 10 bases. Germline CDR1 is LNHDA and CDR2 is SQIVND (reference sequence). Germline trimming cut 3 bases from V and 8 bases from J; bases unmatched to any gene: 18. This CDR3 region has 18 residues. The CDR3 loop is CASSIPGTGASRPGGYTF. In DNA, the CDR3 is TGTGCCAGTAGTATCCCCGGGACAGGGGCTTCTCGTCCGGGGGGCTACACCTTC.

This CDR3 is CAISGPGDYYGYTF. CDR3 bases: TGTGCCATCAGTGGGCCAGGGGACTACTATGGCTACACCTTC. V and J are TRBV10-3 and TRBJ1-2; the D gene is possibly TRBD1 (6 bases). This CDR3 comprises 14 residues. Per germline, CDR1 ENHRY and CDR2 SYGVKD. The germline V and J ends were trimmed by 4 bases and 3 bases, with 12 bases remaining between them.

J is TRBJ1-6 and V is TRBV7-9; D gene unclear. The CDR3 runs 12 residues. Per germline, CDR1 SEHNR and CDR2 FQNEAQ (reference sequence). With 2 bases removed from V and 9 bases from J, the gap between germline ends came to 5 bases. The CDR3, as DNA: TGTGCCAGCAGCTTATCGGGTTCACCCCTCCACTTT. Protein product: CASSLSGSPLHF.

V gene TRBV4-3 combines with J gene TRBJ2-1; 7 bases are shared with TRBD1. The germline CDR1 and CDR2 sequences are LGHNA and YSLEER. Germline trimming cut 3 bases from V and 4 bases from J; bases unmatched to any gene: 6. This CDR3 region has 15 residues. The CDR3 DNA reads as TGCGCCAGCAGCCAGGCCCGGGACAGTTACAATGAGCAGTTCTTC. Protein sequence: CASSQARDSYNEQFF.